This TCR beta chain was retrieved from a study of beta chain features in type 1 diabetes. This CDR3 is built from 11 residues. Germline V gene data show CDR1 as SNHLY and CDR2 as FYNNEI. Turning to this clone: The junction differs from germline at one of its ends, possibly a read error.

The study reverse transcribed the entire isolated RNA, so it sequenced expressed TCRB transcripts. The data were produced by immunoSEQ multiplex PCR, yet TCRdb's version contains in-frame clones alone and is incomplete. This table holds around 170,000 clones, less than 9.5% found once. The sample comprised central memory CD4+ T cells from blood. The source is a woman between 18 and 29 years old in good health. This chain links TRBV2 with TRBJ1-1; 8 bases line up with TRBD1. The CDR3 is CASSEDRVTTF. In DNA form, the CDR3 reads TGTGCCAGCAGTGAGGACAGGGTCACAACCTTT. Drawing the rest from reference TRBV2 and TRBJ1-1, the complete variable domain is EPEVTQTPSHQVTQMGQEVILRCVPISNHLYFYWYRQILGQKVEFLVSFYNNEISEKSEIFDDQFSVERPDGSNFTLKIRSTKLEDSAMYFCASSEDRVTTFGQGTRLTVV.